These 16 T cell receptor beta chains were all obtained from the same sample, sequenced in a study of radiotherapy plus CTLA-4 blockade in lung cancer. The table came from immunoSEQ multiplex PCR; TCRdb's copy has only in-frame clones and leaves some out. The sample lists 45,000 to 60,000 clones, roughly three quarters occurring once. Sequences were derived from peripheral blood, sampled from a patient treated with radiotherapy plus ipilimumab. The source of these receptors is a human donor with non-small cell lung cancer who had a complete response to radiotherapy plus ipilimumab.

The rearrangement joins TRBV7-2 to TRBJ2-1, with 11 bases fitting TRBD2. The CDR3 is 14 residues long. CDR1 and CDR2 (germline): SGHTA, FQGNSA. V was clipped by 7 bases and J by 6 bases; unmatched bases: 5. The CDR3, as DNA: TGTGCCAGCACGCCTAGCGGGGGGCTCAATGAGCAGTTCTTC. Translation: CASTPSGGLNEQFF.

The genes are TRBV9 and TRBJ2-7; TRBD1 agrees at 9 bases. The CDR3 sequence is 15 residues long. CDR1 is SGDLS, CDR2 YYNGEE, per germline. Trimming took 4 bases from V and 4 from J; bases not matched to a gene: 9. CDR3 in amino acids: CASSPRDRVGYEQYF. As DNA, the CDR3 is TGTGCCAGCAGCCCCCGGGACAGGGTGGGATACGAGCAGTACTTC.

This clone has a handful of counts. The chain carries TRBV2 and TRBJ1-3, with a tentative D call TRBD1 (6 bases). The CDR3 sequence is 16 residues long. Germline CDR1 SNHLY, CDR2 FYNNEI. V dropped 4 bases and J dropped 0 bases, with 13 bases sitting between them. This CDR3 reads CASSAGGQISGNTIYF. CDR3 in DNA: TGTGCCAGCAGTGCCGGCGGACAGATCTCTGGAAACACCATATATTTT.

The V call is TRBV29-1, the J call TRBJ1-1; D is possibly TRBD1 (5 bases). V lost 6 bases and J 3 bases, leaving 11 bases between the germline ends. The length of the CDR3 is 12 residues. Per germline, CDR1 SQVTM and CDR2 ANQGSEA. The CDR3 protein is CSVRVADTEAFF. The CDR3 nucleotides read TGCAGCGTCAGGGTCGCGGACACTGAAGCTTTCTTT.

The chain combines TRBV20-1 with TRBJ2-5; no clear D. Looked up from germline, CDR1 is DFQATT and CDR2 is SNEGSKA (reference sequence). This CDR3 spans 11 amino acids. The V and J ends lost 5 bases and 5 bases respectively, with 9 bases between them. CDR3 residues: CSAPLLETQYF. The CDR3 coding sequence is TGCAGTGCTCCCCTTTTGGAGACCCAGTACTTC.

This rearrangement joins TRBV5-6 to TRBJ2-2; D is perhaps TRBD2 (5 bases). Germline CDR1 SGHDT, CDR2 YYEEEE. This CDR3 comprises 13 residues. Trimming took 4 bases from V and 3 from J, leaving 7 bases between them. The CDR3 loop reads CASSLGDTGELFF. The CDR3 bases are TGTGCCAGCAGCCTGGGAGACACCGGGGAGCTGTTTTTT.

The V and J genes are TRBV2 and TRBJ1-5; a possible D gene is TRBD1 (5 bases). Germline V lookup: CDR1 SNHLY, CDR2 FYNNEI. Trimming took 3 bases from V and 5 from J, leaving 11 bases between them. The CDR3 extends over 14 amino acids. The CDR3 nucleotides are TGTGCCAGCAGTGATCGGCAGGGCTATCAGCCCCAGCATTTT. It encodes CASSDRQGYQPQHF.

The J gene is TRBJ2-7, the V gene TRBV15, with a weak D call TRBD2 (5 bases). The CDR3 extends over 15 amino acids. The V end was cut by 0 bases, the J end by 5 bases, with 14 bases between. CDR1 is LNHNV and CDR2 is YYDKDF in the germline V gene (reference sequence). CDR3 nucleotide sequence: TGTGCCACCAGCAGAGACGCGACGGCGAGGGACGAGCAGTACTTC. It specifies CATSRDATARDEQYF. The whole variable domain, remainder taken from reference TRBV15 and TRBJ2-7, is DAMVIQNPRYQVTQFGKPVTLSCSQTLNHNVMYWYQQKSSQAPKLLFHYYDKDFNNEADTPDNFQSRRPNTSFCFLDIRSPGLGDTAMYLCATSRDATARDEQYFGPGTRLTVT.

The gene calls are TRBV11-3 and TRBJ1-3; D gene uncertain. Trimming took off 1 base at V and 2 bases at J, with 6 bases between the two ends. Germline CDR1 is SGHNT and CDR2 is YENEEA. The CDR3 covers 14 residues. CDR3 in amino acids: CASSLGGTGNTIYF. DNA of the CDR3: TGTGCCAGCAGCTTAGGAGGTACTGGAAACACCATATATTTT.

This chain uses TRBV6-6 with TRBJ2-3; D is possibly TRBD2 (6 bases). CDR1 is MNHNY, CDR2 SVGAGI, per germline (reference sequence). This CDR3 region has 16 residues. V was trimmed by 2 bases and J by 4 bases, leaving 16 bases between them. The CDR3 loop is CASSYRAGSVSDTQYF. CDR3 nucleotide sequence: TGTGCCAGCAGTTACCGGGCGGGATCAGTCTCAGATACGCAGTATTTT.

The sample holds one count of this clone. The chain recombines TRBV11-2 with TRBJ2-1, with 11 positions matching TRBD2. The V gene end was trimmed by 8 bases and the J gene end by 9 bases; junction bases not matched to a gene: 15. This CDR3 contains 16 residues. The germline CDR1 and CDR2 sequences are SGHAT and FQNNGV. The CDR3: CASGLAGGPSLSEQFF. The CDR3 DNA is TGTGCCAGCGGTTTAGCGGGGGGGCCTTCGCTCTCTGAGCAGTTCTTC. The full variable domain, completed using reference TRBV11-2 and TRBJ2-1, is EAGVAQSPRYKIIEKRQSVAFWCNPISGHATLYWYQQILGQGPKLLIQFQNNGVVDDSQLPKDRFSAERLKGVDSTLKIQPAKLEDSAVYLCASGLAGGPSLSEQFFGPGTRLTVL.

This chain links TRBV14 with TRBJ1-2; maybe TRBD1 (5 bases). The CDR3 extends over 15 amino acids. Between the trimmed V and J ends, which lost 0 bases and 7 bases, there was a span of 15 bases. The V gene's germline CDR1 is SGHDN and CDR2 FVKESK. This chain's CDR3 is CASSQEGRGSGGYTF. CDR3 nucleotides: TGTGCCAGCAGCCAAGAGGGTCGGGGGTCAGGTGGCTACACCTTC.

This rearrangement joins TRBV7-2 to TRBJ2-5, with D perhaps TRBD1 (5 bases). The end of the DNA is better explained by TRBJ2-7, so the J call may be wrong. Germline CDR1 and CDR2: SGHTA and FQGNSA. The CDR3 totals 13 residues. The CDR3 coding sequence is TGTGCCAGCAGCCCAGAGCAGGGTTACGAGCAGTACTTC. Translation gives CASSPEQGYEQYF.

This clone has a single count. The chain has TRBV7-9 and TRBJ1-1; 7 nucleotides agree with TRBD1. This CDR3 is built from 13 residues. Germline V gene lookup returns CDR1 SEHNR and CDR2 FQNEAQ (reference sequence). Trimming cost V 3 bases and J 6 bases; bases outside gene matches: 4. The chain's CDR3 is CASSLTGPPEAFF. The CDR3 nucleotides are TGTGCCAGCAGCTTGACAGGGCCCCCTGAAGCTTTCTTT. The variable domain in full, with the rest retrieved from reference TRBV7-9 and TRBJ1-1, is DTGVSQNPRHKITKRGQNVTFRCDPISEHNRLYWYRQTLGQGPEFLTYFQNEAQLEKSRLLSDRFSAERPKGSFSTLEIQRTEQGDSAMYLCASSLTGPPEAFFGQGTRLTVV.

The DNA of the CDR3 is TGTGCCAGCAGCTCCCAGCGGACTCCTGGAAACACCATATATTTT. This gives the protein CASSSQRTPGNTIYF. The chain joins TRBV7-2 to TRBJ1-3; D is uncertain. The CDR3 runs to 15 residues. V lost 4 bases and J 2 bases, leaving 12 bases between the germline ends. CDR1 and CDR2 from the germline V gene are SGHTA and FQGNSA.

This clone came up once. The V gene is TRBV30, the J gene TRBJ2-4, with D perhaps matching TRBD2 (7 bases). V gave up 1 base and J gave up 2 bases, with 24 bases separating them. There are 19 residues in the CDR3. Germline CDR1 GTSNPN, CDR2 SVGIG (reference sequence). The DNA for the CDR3 is TGTGCCTGGAGTGGAGGGGGAGGGGTATATGTTGCGACCAAAAACATTCAGTACTTC. Translation gives CAWSGGGGVYVATKNIQYF.